This T cell receptor beta chain was identified during a study of cytomegalovirus exposure and HLA in healthy donors. About this clone itself: Its antigen is not identified.

Study-level points and caveats: HLA restriction was apparent for most CMV-associated TCR beta chains in a later analysis.

V was trimmed by 5 bases and J by 0 bases, leaving 14 bases between them. This CDR3 has 16 amino acids. The germline V gene encodes CDR1 SGHAT and CDR2 FQNNGV. A multiplex PCR was run with 60 Vbeta primers and 13 Jbeta primers. Per the study methods: An analysis performed later counted 75 million to 80 million unique TCR beta chains (approximately 11 million of them shared). The data were produced by immunoSEQ multiplex PCR, yet TCRdb's version contains in-frame clones alone and is incomplete. V and J calls and clone size come straight from that table; D and trimming were deduced from the DNA. Of approximately 200,000 clones in the sample, 79% are singletons; the top ten hold around 1.4%.

J is TRBJ2-4 and V is TRBV11-2; D unresolved. The TCR originated in a girl between 5 and 17 years old in good health and CMV-seropositive. Sequenced sample: PBMCs. The CDR3 region has the DNA TGTGCCAGCAGCCACTACACGAATCAAGCCAAAAACATTCAGTACTTC. This encodes CASSHYTNQAKNIQYF.